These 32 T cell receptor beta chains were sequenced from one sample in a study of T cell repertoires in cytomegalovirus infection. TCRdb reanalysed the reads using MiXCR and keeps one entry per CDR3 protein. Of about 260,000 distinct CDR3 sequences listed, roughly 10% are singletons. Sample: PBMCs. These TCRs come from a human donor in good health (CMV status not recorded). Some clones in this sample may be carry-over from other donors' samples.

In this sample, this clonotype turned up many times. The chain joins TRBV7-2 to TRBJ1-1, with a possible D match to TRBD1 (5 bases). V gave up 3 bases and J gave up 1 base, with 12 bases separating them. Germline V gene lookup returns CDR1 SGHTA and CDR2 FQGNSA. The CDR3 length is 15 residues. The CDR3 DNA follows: TGTGCCAGCAGCTTCACCGGGACTACGAACACTGAAGCTTTCTTT. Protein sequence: CASSFTGTTNTEAFF.

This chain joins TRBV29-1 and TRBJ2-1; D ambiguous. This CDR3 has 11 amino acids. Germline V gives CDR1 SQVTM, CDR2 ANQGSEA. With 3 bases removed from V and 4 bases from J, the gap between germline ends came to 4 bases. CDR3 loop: CSVDTYNEQFF. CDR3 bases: TGCAGCGTTGACACGTACAATGAGCAGTTCTTC.

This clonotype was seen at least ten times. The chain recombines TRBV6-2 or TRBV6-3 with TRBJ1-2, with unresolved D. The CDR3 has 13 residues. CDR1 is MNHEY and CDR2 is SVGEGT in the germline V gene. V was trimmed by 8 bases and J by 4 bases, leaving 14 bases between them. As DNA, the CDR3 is TGTGCCAGCCGGAGGACGGAGGGCTATGGCTACACCTTC. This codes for CASRRTEGYGYTF.

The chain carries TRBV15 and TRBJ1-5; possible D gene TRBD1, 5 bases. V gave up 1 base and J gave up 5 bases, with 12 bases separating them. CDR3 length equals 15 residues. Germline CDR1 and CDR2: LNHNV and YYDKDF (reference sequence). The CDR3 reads CATSRGGRAYQPQHF. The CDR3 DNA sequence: TGTGCCACCAGCAGAGGGGGGAGGGCCTATCAGCCCCAGCATTTT.

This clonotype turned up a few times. CDR3: CSARGGIPRRGYTF. CDR3 coding DNA: TGCAGTGCTAGAGGCGGGATACCTAGGCGGGGCTACACCTTC. This rearrangement joins TRBV20-1 to TRBJ1-2; no firm D call. Germline V gives CDR1 DFQATT, CDR2 SNEGSKA (reference sequence). The CDR3 extends over 14 amino acids. The V gene lost 1 base and the J gene lost 8 bases, with 17 bases spanning the gap.

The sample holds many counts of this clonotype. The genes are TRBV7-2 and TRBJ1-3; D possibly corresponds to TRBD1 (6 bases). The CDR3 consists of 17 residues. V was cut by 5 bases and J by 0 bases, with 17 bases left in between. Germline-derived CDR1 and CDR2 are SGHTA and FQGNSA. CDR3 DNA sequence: TGTGCCAGCAGCCCCTCTTCAGGACAGAGCTCTGGAAACACCATATATTTT. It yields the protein CASSPSSGQSSGNTIYF.

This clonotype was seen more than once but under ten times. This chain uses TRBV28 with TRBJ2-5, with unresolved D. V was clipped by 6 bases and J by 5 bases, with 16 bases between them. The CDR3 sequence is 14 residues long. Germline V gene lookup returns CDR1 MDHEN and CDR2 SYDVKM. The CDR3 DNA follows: TGTGCCAGCAGCTCCGACCCCTCCCAGGAGACCCAGTACTTC. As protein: CASSSDPSQETQYF.

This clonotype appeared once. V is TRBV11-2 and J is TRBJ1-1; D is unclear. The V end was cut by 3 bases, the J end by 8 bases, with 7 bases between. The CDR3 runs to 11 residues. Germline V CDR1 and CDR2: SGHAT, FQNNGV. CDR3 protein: CASSFRKEAFF. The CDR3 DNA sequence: TGTGCCAGCAGCTTTCGAAAAGAAGCTTTCTTT.

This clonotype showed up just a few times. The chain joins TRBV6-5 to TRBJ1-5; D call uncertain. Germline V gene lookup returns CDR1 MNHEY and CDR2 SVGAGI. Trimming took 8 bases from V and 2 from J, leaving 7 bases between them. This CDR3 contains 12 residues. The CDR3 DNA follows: TGTGCCAGCGGAGAGGGCAATCAGCCCCAGCATTTT. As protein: CASGEGNQPQHF.

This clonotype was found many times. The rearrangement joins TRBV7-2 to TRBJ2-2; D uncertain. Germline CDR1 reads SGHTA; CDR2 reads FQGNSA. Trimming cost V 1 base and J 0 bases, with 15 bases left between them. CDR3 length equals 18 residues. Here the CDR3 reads CASSLEADRRSNTGELFF. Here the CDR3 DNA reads TGTGCCAGCAGCTTAGAGGCGGATCGCCGTTCGAACACCGGGGAGCTGTTTTTT.

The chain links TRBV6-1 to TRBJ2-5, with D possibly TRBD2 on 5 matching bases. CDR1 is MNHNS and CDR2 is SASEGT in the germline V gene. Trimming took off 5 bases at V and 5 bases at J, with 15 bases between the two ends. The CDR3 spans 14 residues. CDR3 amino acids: CASSYSWTRETQYF. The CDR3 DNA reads TGTGCCAGCAGTTACAGTTGGACTCGCGAGACCCAGTACTTC.

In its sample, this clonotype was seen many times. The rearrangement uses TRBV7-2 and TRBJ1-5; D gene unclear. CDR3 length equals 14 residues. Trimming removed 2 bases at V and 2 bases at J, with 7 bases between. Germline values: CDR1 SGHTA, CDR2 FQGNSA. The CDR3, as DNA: TGTGCCAGCAGCTTAACGGGTGGCAATCAGCCCCAGCATTTT. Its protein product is CASSLTGGNQPQHF.

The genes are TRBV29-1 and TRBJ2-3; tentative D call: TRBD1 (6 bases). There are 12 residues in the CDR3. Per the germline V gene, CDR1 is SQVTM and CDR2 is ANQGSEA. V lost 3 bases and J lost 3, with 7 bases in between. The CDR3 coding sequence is TGCAGCGTTGAGAGGGGGACAGATACGCAGTATTTT. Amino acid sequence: CSVERGTDTQYF.

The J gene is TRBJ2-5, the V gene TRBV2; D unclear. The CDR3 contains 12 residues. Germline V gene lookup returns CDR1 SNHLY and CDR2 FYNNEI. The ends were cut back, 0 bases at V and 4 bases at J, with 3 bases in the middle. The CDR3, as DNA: TGTGCCAGCAGTGAAGCGCTAGAGACCCAGTACTTC. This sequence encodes CASSEALETQYF.

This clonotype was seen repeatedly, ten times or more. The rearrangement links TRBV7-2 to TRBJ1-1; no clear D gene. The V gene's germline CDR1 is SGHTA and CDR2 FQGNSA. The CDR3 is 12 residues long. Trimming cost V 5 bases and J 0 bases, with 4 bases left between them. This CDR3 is CASSQMNTEAFF. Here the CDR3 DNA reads TGTGCCAGCAGCCAAATGAACACTGAAGCTTTCTTT.

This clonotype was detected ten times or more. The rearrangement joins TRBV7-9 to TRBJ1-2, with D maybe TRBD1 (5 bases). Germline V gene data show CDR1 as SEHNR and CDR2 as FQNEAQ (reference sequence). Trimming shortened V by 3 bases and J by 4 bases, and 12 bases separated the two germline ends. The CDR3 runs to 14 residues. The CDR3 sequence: CASSLVGGTYGYTF. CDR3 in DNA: TGTGCCAGCAGCTTGGTCGGGGGGACCTATGGCTACACCTTC. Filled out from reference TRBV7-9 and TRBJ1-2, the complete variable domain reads DTGVSQNPRHKITKRGQNVTFRCDPISEHNRLYWYRQTLGQGPEFLTYFQNEAQLEKSRLLSDRFSAERPKGSFSTLEIQRTEQGDSAMYLCASSLVGGTYGYTFGSGTRLTVV.

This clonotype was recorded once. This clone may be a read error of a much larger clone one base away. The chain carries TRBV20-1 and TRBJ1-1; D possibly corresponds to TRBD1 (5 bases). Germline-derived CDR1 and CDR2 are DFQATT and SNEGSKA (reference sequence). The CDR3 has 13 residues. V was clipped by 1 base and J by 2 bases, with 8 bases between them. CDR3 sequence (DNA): TGCAGTGCTAGAGGGGGGGTAAACACTGAAGCTTTCTTT. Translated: CSARGGVNTEAFF.

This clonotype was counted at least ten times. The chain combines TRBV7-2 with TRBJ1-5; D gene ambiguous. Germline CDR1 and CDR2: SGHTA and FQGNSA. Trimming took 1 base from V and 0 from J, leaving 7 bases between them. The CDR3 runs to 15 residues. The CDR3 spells CASSLDGSSNQPQHF. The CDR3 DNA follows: TGTGCCAGCAGCTTAGACGGGTCTAGCAATCAGCCCCAGCATTTT.

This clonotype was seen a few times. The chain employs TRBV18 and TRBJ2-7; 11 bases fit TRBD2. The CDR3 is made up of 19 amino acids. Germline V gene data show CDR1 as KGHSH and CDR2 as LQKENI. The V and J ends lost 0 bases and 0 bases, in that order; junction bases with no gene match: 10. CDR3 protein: CASSPPGLAGGPLSYEQYF. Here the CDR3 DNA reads TGTGCCAGCTCACCACCCGGTCTAGCGGGAGGACCACTCTCCTACGAGCAGTACTTC.

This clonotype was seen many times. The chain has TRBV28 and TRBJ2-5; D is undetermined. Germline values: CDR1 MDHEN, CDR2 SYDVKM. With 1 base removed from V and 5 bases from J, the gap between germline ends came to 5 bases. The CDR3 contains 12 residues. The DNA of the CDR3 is TGTGCCAGCAGTTTATCCTACGAGACCCAGTACTTC. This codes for CASSLSYETQYF. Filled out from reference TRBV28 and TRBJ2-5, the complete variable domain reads DVKVTQSSRYLVKRTGEKVFLECVQDMDHENMFWYRQDPGLGLRLIYFSYDVKMKEKGDIPEGYSVSREKKERFSLILESASTNQTSMYLCASSLSYETQYFGPGTRLLVL.

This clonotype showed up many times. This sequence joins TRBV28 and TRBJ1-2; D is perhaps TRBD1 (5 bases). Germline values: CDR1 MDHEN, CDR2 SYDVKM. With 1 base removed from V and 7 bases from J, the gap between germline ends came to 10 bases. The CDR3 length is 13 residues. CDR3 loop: CASSLLKGRGYTF. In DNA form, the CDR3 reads TGTGCCAGCAGTTTATTAAAGGGGCGTGGCTACACCTTC.

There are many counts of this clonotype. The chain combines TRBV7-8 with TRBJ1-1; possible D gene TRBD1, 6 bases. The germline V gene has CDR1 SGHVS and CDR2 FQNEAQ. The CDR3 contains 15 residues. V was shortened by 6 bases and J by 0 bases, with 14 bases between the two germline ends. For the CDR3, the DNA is TGTGCCAGCAGTTCAAACAGGGCGATGAACACTGAAGCTTTCTTT. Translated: CASSSNRAMNTEAFF.

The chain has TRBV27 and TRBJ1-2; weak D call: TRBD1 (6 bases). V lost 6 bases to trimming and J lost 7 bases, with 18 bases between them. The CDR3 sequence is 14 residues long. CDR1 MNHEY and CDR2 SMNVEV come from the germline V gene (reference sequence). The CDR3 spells CASSSPPGAPGYTF. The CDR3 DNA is TGTGCCAGCAGCTCCCCTCCGGGGGCGCCTGGCTACACCTTC.

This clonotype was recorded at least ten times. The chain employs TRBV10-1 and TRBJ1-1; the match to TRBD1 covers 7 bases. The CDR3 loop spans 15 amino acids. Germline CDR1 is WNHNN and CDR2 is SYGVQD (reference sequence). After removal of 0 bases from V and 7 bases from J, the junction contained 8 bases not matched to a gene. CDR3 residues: CASSESTRGTVEAFF. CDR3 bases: TGCGCCAGCAGTGAGTCGACTAGGGGGACAGTTGAAGCTTTCTTT.

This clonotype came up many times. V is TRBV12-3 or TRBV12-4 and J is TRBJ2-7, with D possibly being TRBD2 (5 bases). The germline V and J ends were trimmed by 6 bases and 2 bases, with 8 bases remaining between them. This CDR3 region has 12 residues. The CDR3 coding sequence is TGTGCCAGCAGGACCGGGGCCTACGAGCAGTACTTC. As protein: CASRTGAYEQYF.

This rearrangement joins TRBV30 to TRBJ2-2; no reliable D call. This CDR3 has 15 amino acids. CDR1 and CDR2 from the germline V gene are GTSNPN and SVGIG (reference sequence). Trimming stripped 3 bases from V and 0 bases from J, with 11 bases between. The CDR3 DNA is TGTGCCTGGAGAGTAGTACGAACGAACACCGGGGAGCTGTTTTTT. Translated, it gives CAWRVVRTNTGELFF.

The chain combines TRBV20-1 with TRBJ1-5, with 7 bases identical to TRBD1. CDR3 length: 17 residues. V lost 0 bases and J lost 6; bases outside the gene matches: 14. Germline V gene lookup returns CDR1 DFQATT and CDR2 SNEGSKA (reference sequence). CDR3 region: CSARDIQGMGISQPQHF. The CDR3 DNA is TGCAGTGCTAGAGATATACAGGGGATGGGAATTTCTCAGCCCCAGCATTTT.

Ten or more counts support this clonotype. The CDR3 nucleotides read TGTGCCAGCAGTTACCCGACAGGAATTCCTGCTAGCAATCAGCCCCAGCATTTT. Its translation is CASSYPTGIPASNQPQHF. The gene calls are TRBV6-2 or TRBV6-3 and TRBJ1-5; D may be TRBD1 (6 bases). V was clipped by 2 bases and J by 0 bases, with 17 bases between them. From germline, CDR1 is MNHEY and CDR2 SVGEGT. The CDR3 totals 18 residues.

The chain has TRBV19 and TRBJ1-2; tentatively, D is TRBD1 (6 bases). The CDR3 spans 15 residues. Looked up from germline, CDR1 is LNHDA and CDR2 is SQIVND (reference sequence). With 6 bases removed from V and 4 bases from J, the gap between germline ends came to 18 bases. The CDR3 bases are TGTGCCAGTAGAAGGACAGCTTCGACTGGCTATGGCTACACCTTC. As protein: CASRRTASTGYGYTF.

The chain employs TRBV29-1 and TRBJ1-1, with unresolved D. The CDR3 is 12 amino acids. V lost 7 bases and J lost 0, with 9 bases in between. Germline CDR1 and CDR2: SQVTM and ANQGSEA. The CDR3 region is CSAAPVNTEAFF. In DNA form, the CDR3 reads TGCAGCGCCGCGCCAGTGAACACTGAAGCTTTCTTT.

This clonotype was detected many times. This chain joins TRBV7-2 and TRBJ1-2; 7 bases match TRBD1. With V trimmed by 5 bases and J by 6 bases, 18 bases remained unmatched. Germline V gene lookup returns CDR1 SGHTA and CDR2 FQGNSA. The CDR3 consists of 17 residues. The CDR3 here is CASSPHRGLFGSDGYTF. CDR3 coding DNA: TGTGCCAGCAGCCCCCATAGGGGGCTGTTTGGTTCGGATGGCTACACCTTC.

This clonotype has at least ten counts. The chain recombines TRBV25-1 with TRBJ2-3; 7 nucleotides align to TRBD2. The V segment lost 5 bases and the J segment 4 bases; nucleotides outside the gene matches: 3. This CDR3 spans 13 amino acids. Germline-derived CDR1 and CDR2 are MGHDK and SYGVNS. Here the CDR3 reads CASSMAGADTQYF. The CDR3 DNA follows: TGTGCCAGCAGTATGGCGGGAGCAGATACGCAGTATTTT. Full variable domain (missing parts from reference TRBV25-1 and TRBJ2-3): EADIYQTPRYLVIGTGKKITLECSQTMGHDKMYWYQQDPGMELHLIHYSYGVNSTEKGDLSSESTVSRIRTEHFPLTLESARPSHTSQYLCASSMAGADTQYFGPGTRLTVL.